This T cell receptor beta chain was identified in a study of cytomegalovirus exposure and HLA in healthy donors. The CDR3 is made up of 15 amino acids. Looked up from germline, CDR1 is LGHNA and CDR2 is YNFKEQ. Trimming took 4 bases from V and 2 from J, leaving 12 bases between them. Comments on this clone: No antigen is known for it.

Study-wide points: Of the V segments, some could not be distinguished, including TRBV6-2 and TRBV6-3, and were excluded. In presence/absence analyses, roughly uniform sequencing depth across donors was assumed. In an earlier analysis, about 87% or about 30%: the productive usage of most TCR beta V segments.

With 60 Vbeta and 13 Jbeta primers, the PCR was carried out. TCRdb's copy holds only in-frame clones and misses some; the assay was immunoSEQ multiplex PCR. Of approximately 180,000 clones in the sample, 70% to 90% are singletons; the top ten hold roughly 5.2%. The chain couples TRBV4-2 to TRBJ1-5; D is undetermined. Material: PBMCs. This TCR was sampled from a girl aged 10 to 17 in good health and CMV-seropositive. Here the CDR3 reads CASSLGEEGNQPQHF. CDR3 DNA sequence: TGTGCCAGCAGCCTCGGGGAGGAGGGCAATCAGCCCCAGCATTTT.